The entry that follows covers one T cell receptor (beta chain) sequence. The data originate from a study of blood T cell repertoires in COVID-19. Germline assignment: CDR1 KGHSH and CDR2 LQKENI. V was clipped by 1 base and J by 0 bases, with 6 bases between them. The CDR3 sequence is 14 residues long. In the authors' methods: Amplifying reference gene primers gave estimates of nucleated cell counts. This table comes from immunoSEQ multiplex PCR, and its TCRdb copy is limited to in-frame clones, with some not included. V, J and clone size reflect that table, while D and trimming were determined from the DNA. The table records 180,000 or so clones, around 87% of them present only once.

The source is a man aged 40-49 years with active or convalescent COVID-19. The chain uses TRBV18 and TRBJ1-1; a weak D match, TRBD1 (5 bases). The sample consisted of peripheral blood. The CDR3 DNA follows: TGTGCCAGCTCACCACGGACACTGAACACTGAAGCTTTCTTT. This gives the protein CASSPRTLNTEAFF.